This TCR beta chain was identified in a study of beta chain features in type 1 diabetes. Points from the study as a whole: Significant though moderate, a shortening of TCRB CDR3s appeared in all four CD4+ subsets of Type 1 diabetes patients. Across patients, naive, central memory and Treg TCRB repertoires exhibited apparently greater similarity than was observed across healthy donors.

The authors reverse transcribed all of the isolated RNA, so sequencing captured expressed TCRB transcripts. Profiling relied on immunoSEQ multiplex PCR, and the TCRdb table lists in-frame clones only, not all of them. The sample has 250,000 to 400,000 clones, 12% to 15% seen once; the top ten hold 5.5% to 7.5%. As for this clone: No antigen is known for it.

The clonotype was recovered from a young man in good health. Sequenced sample: central memory CD4+ T cells from blood.

The CDR3 loop is CACSPGGGGNNEQFF. The CDR3 region has the DNA TGTGCCTGTTCACCCGGGGGCGGGGGGAACAATGAGCAGTTCTTC. The V and J genes are TRBV30 and TRBJ2-1, with TRBD2 identical over 8 bases. There are 15 residues in the CDR3. Germline CDR1 and CDR2: GTSNPN and SVGIG (reference sequence). J was trimmed by 5 bases and V by 6 bases; bases with no gene match: 12. Together with reference TRBV30 and TRBJ2-1, the CDR3 gives the full variable domain: SQTIHQWPATLVQPVGSPLSLECTVEGTSNPNLYWYRQAAGRGLQLLFYSVGIGQISSEVPQNLSASRPQDRQFILSSKKLLLSDSGFYLCACSPGGGGNNEQFFGPGTRLTVL.